This T cell receptor (beta chain) came from a study of CXCR3-negative and CXCR3-positive naive CD8 T cells. General study points: With CXCR3 expression partially decreased after cryopreservation, most assays relied on fresh PBMCs. It was found that naive subsets had comparable surface CD5, and TCR strength was inferred from TRB CDR3 properties. Hydrophobicity was higher for TRB CDR3s found in CXCR3-positive naive cells than in CXCR3-negative naive cells. Diversity in memory CD8+ cells fell much lower than the comparably high levels seen in both naive subsets.

Among CD8+ T cells, naive ones were CD45RO-CCR7+CD27+CD95-. UMI labels and 5' RACE were used to prepare the TRB cDNA libraries. TCRdb re-called the 5' RACE reads and catalogs CDR3 proteins one per entry, DNA excluded. This sample's table reports roughly 93,000 distinct CDR3 sequences. Germline V gene lookup returns CDR1 SGDLS and CDR2 YYNGEE. The CDR3 covers 15 residues. As concerns this clonotype: What it binds is unknown.

Sequencing was performed on naive CXCR3+ CD8+ T cells from blood. As to subset: CD45RO-CCR7+CD27+CD95- naive CD8+ T cells expressing CXCR3 (TNR3+). The chain joins TRBV9 to TRBJ2-5; there is no DNA to check the TCRdb D call of TRBD2. This receptor was taken from a human donor in good health. Some clones in this sample may be carry-over from other donors' samples. The CDR3 protein is CASSGGLAEKETQYF. The full variable domain, its missing parts supplied by reference TRBV9 and TRBJ2-5, is DSGVTQTPKHLITATGQRVTLRCSPRSGDLSVYWYQQSLDQGLQFLIQYYNGEERAKGNILERFSAQQFPDLHSELNLSSLELGDSALYFCASSGGLAEKETQYFGPGTRLLVL.